One T cell receptor (beta chain) is described in this entry. This specimen comes from a study of blood T cell repertoires in COVID-19. In the study overall: Nucleic acid was either cDNA or gDNA, and it came from T cells, B-cell-depleted T cells, or PBMCs.

The germline gives CDR1 SEHNR, CDR2 FQNEAQ (reference sequence). CDR3 size: 15 residues. V lost 5 bases, J lost 4 bases, and 8 bases stayed unmatched. Sequencing was performed with immunoSEQ multiplex PCR; in TCRdb, only in-frame clones are kept and a portion is missing. The repertoire holds about 180,000 clones, with approximately 80% as singletons. The receptor comes from a man aged 45 to 65 who had recovered from COVID-19. The sample consisted of PBMCs or T cells enriched from blood (not recorded which). This chain connects TRBV7-9 to TRBJ1-5, with TRBD1 identical over 7 bases. CDR3 DNA sequence: TGTGCCAGCAGCAATCTGACAGGGCGAAATCAGCCCCAGCATTTT. This encodes CASSNLTGRNQPQHF. Together with reference TRBV7-9 and TRBJ1-5, the CDR3 gives the full variable domain: DTGVSQNPRHKITKRGQNVTFRCDPISEHNRLYWYRQTLGQGPEFLTYFQNEAQLEKSRLLSDRFSAERPKGSFSTLEIQRTEQGDSAMYLCASSNLTGRNQPQHFGDGTRLSIL.